This TCR beta chain was recovered during a study of T cells in Graves' hyperthyroidism and ophthalmopathy. Researchers amplified the TCR beta CDR3 regions from RNA transcripts. Researchers ran a first-round RT-PCR on the TCR CDR3 using the HTBI primer set. TCRdb re-called the multiplex PCR reads with MiXCR, one entry per CDR3 protein. The sample shows roughly 350,000 distinct CDR3 sequences, approximately 15% of them seen only once. A few counts support this clonotype. What it binds is unknown. This CDR3 comprises 15 residues. Germline V lookup: CDR1 SGDLS, CDR2 YYNGEE. V shed 0 bases and J shed 0 bases, with 6 bases lying between them. Study-wide findings and caveats: Separating ophthalmopathy from stable hyperthyroidism was achieved by a 13 V-J model.

The chain employs TRBV9 and TRBJ1-4, with D unresolved. Sequencing was performed on blood. The origin of this receptor is a woman aged 25 to 39 with Graves' hyperthyroidism. The CDR3 DNA follows: TGTGCCAGCAGCGTAGGTGGGACAACTAATGAAAAACTGTTTTTT. Translating it yields CASSVGGTTNEKLFF.